The rows below give T cell receptor delta chains drawn from one sample of a study of delta chain sequences of gamma delta T cells. TCRdb reanalysed the PCR reads via CATT. This table has approximately 3,000 delta-chain clones, less than 75% appearing once. The sample comprised a tumor sample. These receptors all come from a human donor with breast cancer. Both conserved end residues are part of each CDR3. The D gene is left open where the match is weak. Clone size, where shown, is once, few, many, or a class for clones that have expanded.

size: -
J: TRDJ1
D: -
V: TRDV2
CDR3: CSCDLLLGTETDKLIF
DNA: TGTTCTTGTGACCTTCTCCTGGGGACAGAAACCGATAAACTCATCTTT

size: -
J: TRDJ1
D: -
V: TRDV2
CDR3: CACDPLLAFTDKLIF
DNA: TGTGCCTGTGACCCACTGCTGGCCTTCACCGATAAACTCATCTTT

size: once
J: TRDJ1
D: -
V: TRDV2
CDR3: CACDAVSREVEGAYTDKLIF
DNA: TGTGCCTGTGACGCCGTGTCAAGGGAGGTGGAGGGAGCTTACACCGATAAACTCATCTTT

size: -
J: TRDJ1
D: TRDD3
V: TRDV2
CDR3: CACAELGVRRSFDKLIF
DNA: TGTGCCTGCGCAGAACTGGGGGTAAGACGGAGCTTCGATAAACTCATCTTT

size: -
J: TRDJ1
D: -
V: TRDV2
CDR3: CAGDTVAREGDRPYTEKIIF
DNA: TGTGCTGGTGATACCGTGGCAAGGGAGGGGGACCGACCTTACACCGAAAAAATCATCTTT

size: -
J: TRDJ2
D: TRDD3
V: TRDV1
CDR3: CALVSLPLWGIRGDNLFF
DNA: TGTGCTCTTGTGTCCCTTCCCTTATGGGGGATACGAGGCGATAACCTCTTCTTT

size: -
J: TRDJ1
D: -
V: TRDV2
CDR3: CACDTFLHILTDNLIF
DNA: TGTGCCTGTGACACGTTTTTGCACATCTTGACCGATAATCTCATCTTT

size: -
J: TRDJ3
D: TRDD3
V: TRDV2
CDR3: CACDTVLGVSWDTRQMIF
DNA: TGTGCCTGTGACACCGTGCTGGGGGTATCCTGGGACACCCGACAGATGATTTTC

size: -
J: TRDJ1
D: -
V: TRDV2
CDR3: CACDTWNTDKLIF
DNA: TGTGCCTGTGACACGTGGAACACCGATAAACTCATCTTT

size: -
J: TRDJ2
D: TRDD3
V: TRDV2
CDR3: CSFDPVGDDIDKLFF
DNA: TGTTCTTTTGACCCAGTGGGGGACGACATCGATAAACTCTTCTTT

size: -
J: TRDJ1
D: -
V: TRDV2
CDR3: CASREGDRPYTDKLIF
DNA: TGCGCGTCAAGGGAGGGGGACCGCCCTTACACCGATAAACTCATCTTT

size: once
J: TRDJ1
D: TRDD3
V: TRDV1
CDR3: CALGELIWGVRRGKLIF
DNA: TGTGCTCTTGGGGAACTCATCTGGGGGGTCCGACGGGGTAAACTCATCTTT

size: -
J: TRDJ1
D: -
V: TRDV2
CDR3: CACDSLWQTGTRYPDLLIF
DNA: TGTGCCTGTGACTCCCTTTGGCAAACGGGGACACGTTACCCCGATTTACTCATCTTT

size: -
J: TRDJ1
D: -
V: TRDV1
CDR3: CALTLLYTDKLIF
DNA: TGTGCTCTGACTCTCCTCTACACCGATAAACTCATCTTT

size: once
J: TRDJ1
D: -
V: TRDV2
CDR3: CADETVSREGDRHYTDKLIF
DNA: TGTGCGGATGAAACCGTGTCAAGGGAGGGGGACCGGCATTACACCGATAAACTCATCTTT

size: -
J: TRDJ1
D: -
V: TRDV2
CDR3: CACDQLGAHTSPSDKLIF
DNA: TGTGCCTGTGACCAATTGGGGGCACATACCTCGCCCAGTGATAAACTCATCTTT

size: -
J: TRDJ1
D: -
V: TRDV2
CDR3: CACDTVSRDGDRPFIVKLIF
DNA: TGTGCCTGTGACACCGTTTCAAGGGATGGCGACCGTCCTTTCATCGTTAAACTCATCTTT

size: -
J: TRDJ1
D: -
V: TRDV2
CDR3: CACDPLGTHTSPTVKLIF
DNA: TGTGCCTGTGACCCACTTGGGACACATACCTCCCCCACTGTCAAACTCATCTTT

size: -
J: TRDJ3
D: -
V: TRDV2
CDR3: CSCGAGAPGRTKSWDTRQMFF
DNA: TGTTCCTGCGGTGCCGGCGCTCCGGGTCGTACTAAATCCTGGGACACCCGACAGATGTTTTTC

size: -
J: TRDJ1
D: -
V: TRDV3
CDR3: CALPVPSTCGHLFTDKLIF
DNA: TGCGCCTTGCCCGTCCCTTCAACTTGTGGACACCTCTTCACCGATAAACTCATCTTT

size: -
J: TRDJ1
D: -
V: TRDV2
CDR3: CAGDTVSREGGRDYTDKLIF
DNA: TGTGCTGGTGATACGGTGTCAAGGGAGGGGGGCCGAGATTACACCGATAAACTCATCTTT

size: -
J: TRDJ1
D: -
V: TRDV2
CDR3: CACDTVGRATDKLIF
DNA: TGTGCCTGTGACACGGTGGGCCGAGCCACCGATAAACTCATCTTT

size: -
J: TRDJ1
D: -
V: TRDV2
CDR3: CSCLILGEESTDKLIF
DNA: TGTTCCTGTCTCATCCTGGGCGAGGAAAGCACCGATAAACTCATCTTT

size: -
J: TRDJ1
D: TRDD3
V: TRDV2
CDR3: CAGALVGDTPGETDKLIF
DNA: TGTGCCGGAGCACTGGTGGGGGATACGCCGGGAGAGACCGATAAACTCATCTTT

size: -
J: TRDJ1
D: -
V: TRDV2
CDR3: CACDPLAEGGYNSDKLIF
DNA: TGTGCCTGTGACCCCCTGGCAGAAGGGGGCTACAACTCCGATAAACTCATCTTT

size: -
J: TRDJ1
D: -
V: TRDV2
CDR3: CACVSLVGIEDQIIF
DNA: TGTGCCTGTGTTTCACTAGTTGGGATTGAGGATCAAATCATCTTT

size: -
J: TRDJ1
D: TRDD3
V: TRDV2
CDR3: CACDTVGVLGDISGHKLIF
DNA: TGTGCCTGTGACACCGTGGGGGTACTGGGGGATATTTCGGGTCATAAACTCATCTTT

size: -
J: TRDJ1
D: -
V: TRDV2
CDR3: CSFLIGSREVHRPYTDKLIF
DNA: TGTTCTTTTCTCATCGGGTCCAGGGAGGTGCATCGACCTTACACCGATAAACTCATCTTT

size: -
J: TRDJ1
D: TRDD3
V: TRDV2
CDR3: CSFLLLGFPYIDKLIF
DNA: TGTTCTTTTCTTCTACTGGGGTTCCCGTACATTGATAAACTCATCTTT

size: -
J: TRDJ1
D: TRDD3
V: TRDV2
CDR3: CACDPVGLGAYTDKLIF
DNA: TGTGCCTGTGACCCGGTGGGGCTGGGGGCGTACACCGATAAACTCATCTTT

size: -
J: TRDJ1
D: TRDD3
V: TRDV2
CDR3: CSFDMGDTSDKLIF
DNA: TGTTCTTTTGACATGGGGGATACTTCCGATAAACTCATCTTT

size: -
J: TRDJ1
D: -
V: TRDV2
CDR3: CSFYTVSRKEDRPYTDKLIF
DNA: TGTTCTTTTTACACCGTGTCAAGGAAGGAGGACCGACCTTACACCGATAAACTCATTTTT

size: -
J: TRDJ1
D: TRDD3
V: TRDV2
CDR3: CSFVPVLGYQPLCTDKLFF
DNA: TGTTCCTTTGTCCCTGTACTGGGGTATCAGCCGCTCTGCACCGATAAACTCTTTTTT

size: large
J: TRDJ1
D: TRDD3
V: TRDV2
CDR3: CACDTVRPTGGFLNTDKLIF
DNA: TGTGCCTGTGACACCGTGCGACCAACTGGGGGGTTCCTAAACACCGATAAACTCATCTTT

size: few
J: TRDJ1
D: -
V: TRDV2
CDR3: CACDRREGWSDKLIF
DNA: TGTGCCTGTGACCGTCGTGAGGGATGGAGCGATAAACTCATCTTT

size: -
J: TRDJ1
D: -
V: TRDV2
CDR3: CSFVLFGTTTTDKLIF
DNA: TGTTCCTTTGTCCTTTTCGGGACTACAACCACCGATAAACTCATCTTT